The clone carrying this T cell receptor (beta chain) ranks as large. Produced via immunoSEQ multiplex PCR; TCRdb's table is partial and in-frame only. Of about 3,500 clones listed, 75% to 90% are singletons. The data stem from a study of preoperative IRX-2 immunotherapy in early breast cancer. The treatment here: preoperative locoregional IRX-2 cytokine immunotherapy. This phase Ib study tested locoregional IRX-2 cytokine immunotherapy given before surgery. J gave up 6 bases and V 6 bases, and 6 bases lay outside the gene matches. The CDR3 runs to 12 residues. The V gene's germline CDR1 is SQVTM and CDR2 ANQGSEA.

V and J are TRBV29-1 and TRBJ2-3; TRBD2 aligns across 7 bases. The specimen comprised tumor tissue, sampled before IRX-2 immunotherapy. This clonotype was sampled from a human donor with breast cancer. CDR3 DNA: TGCAGCGTGTTGGCGGGAGACGATACGCAGTATTTT. Protein product: CSVLAGDDTQYF.